These 17 T cell receptor beta chains share one sample of origin, sequenced in a study of T cell repertoires in cytomegalovirus infection. Via MiXCR, TCRdb re-called the reads, giving one row per CDR3 protein. The data contain hundreds of thousands of distinct CDR3 sequences, 17% of them singletons. The sequencing sample was made of PBMCs. The receptor set was obtained from a human donor in good health (CMV status not recorded). Some clones in this sample may be carry-over from other donors' samples.

This clonotype was recorded many times. The chain links TRBV5-6 to TRBJ2-2, with D perhaps matching TRBD2 (7 bases). The ends were cut back, 2 bases at V and 3 bases at J, with 20 bases in the middle. The CDR3 has 18 amino acids. CDR1 SGHDT and CDR2 YYEEEE come from the germline V gene. The CDR3 sequence is CASSLDRRGLVDTGELFF. For the CDR3, the DNA is TGTGCCAGCAGCTTAGATCGGCGGGGGCTGGTCGACACCGGGGAGCTGTTTTTT.

Comments on this clonotype: Relative to the germline gene, one junction end is altered; a read error may explain this. The genes are TRBV7-6 and TRBJ2-5; 7 nucleotides agree with TRBD2. This CDR3 is built from 14 residues. The V gene's germline CDR1 is SGHVS and CDR2 FNYEAQ. CDR3 region: CASSTREGLGTQYF. In DNA form, the CDR3 reads TGTGCTAGCAGCACGAGGGAGGGCCTGGGGACCCAGTACTTC.

The chain joins TRBV20-1 to TRBJ1-6, with 7 bases aligning to TRBD1. This CDR3 is built from 14 residues. Trimming at V came to 2 bases and at J to 14 bases, leaving 12 bases not matched to a gene. The germline V gene has CDR1 DFQATT and CDR2 SNEGSKA (reference sequence). Here the CDR3 DNA reads TGCAGTGCTAGAAATCGACAGGGCTTCGGGACCCTCCACTTT. Translation gives CSARNRQGFGTLHF.

This clonotype showed up many times. The rearrangement uses TRBV25-1 and TRBJ2-1; 7 bases align to TRBD1. This CDR3 comprises 14 residues. From germline, CDR1 is MGHDK and CDR2 SYGVNS. The trim removed 7 bases at V and 6 bases at J, leaving 9 bases unmatched. CDR3 sequence (DNA): TGTGCCAGCACTCTAGGAGGACAGGCCAATGAGCAGTTCTTC. Its protein is CASTLGGQANEQFF. The full variable domain, completed using reference TRBV25-1 and TRBJ2-1, is EADIYQTPRYLVIGTGKKITLECSQTMGHDKMYWYQQDPGMELHLIHYSYGVNSTEKGDLSSESTVSRIRTEHFPLTLESARPSHTSQYLCASTLGGQANEQFFGPGTRLTVL.

The sample holds many counts of this clonotype. This chain uses TRBV7-2 with TRBJ1-1; tentative D call: TRBD1 (5 bases). The V gene's germline CDR1 is SGHTA and CDR2 FQGNSA. The CDR3 is 13 residues long. Trimming stripped 3 bases from V and 10 bases from J, with 15 bases between. The CDR3 DNA is TGTGCCAGCAGCTTGGGACGACGGGGGAGAGCTTTCTTT. It specifies CASSLGRRGRAFF.

This clonotype was seen at least ten times. V is TRBV7-2 and J is TRBJ2-2, with 8 positions matching TRBD1. The germline CDR1 and CDR2 sequences are SGHTA and FQGNSA. The length of the CDR3 is 14 residues. V dropped 5 bases and J dropped 8; count of bases not matched to a gene: 7. CDR3 sequence reads: CASSTRTGTGELFF. DNA of the CDR3: TGTGCCAGCAGCACACGGACAGGGACAGGGGAGCTGTTTTTT.

As to this clonotype: Relative to the germline gene, one junction end is altered; a read error may explain this. The V call is TRBV6-5, the J call TRBJ1-5, with D tentatively TRBD1 (6 bases). From germline, CDR1 is MNHEY and CDR2 SVGAGI. CDR3 size: 14 residues. Here the CDR3 DNA reads TGTGGCAGCAGTCGCACTGGGGGGCATCAGACCCAGCATTTT. Translating it yields CGSSRTGGHQTQHF.

The chain employs TRBV7-2 and TRBJ2-5; D could derive from TRBD1 or TRBD2 (5 bases each). Germline V gene lookup returns CDR1 SGHTA and CDR2 FQGNSA. The CDR3 spans 14 residues. Trimming removed 5 bases at V and 8 bases at J, with 18 bases between. The DNA for the CDR3 is TGTGCCAGCAGCACTCAAGACTTGGGGGTAACCCAGTACTTC. Protein product: CASSTQDLGVTQYF.

The chain couples TRBV28 to TRBJ2-5, with D perhaps being TRBD1 or TRBD2 (6 bases each). Germline loops: CDR1 MDHEN, CDR2 SYDVKM. The CDR3 extends over 15 amino acids. V was pared by 3 bases and J by 4 bases, with 15 bases between. The CDR3 spells CASSLGGRGRETQYF. CDR3 nucleotide sequence: TGTGCCAGCAGTTTGGGGGGCCGGGGTCGAGAGACCCAGTACTTC.

This clonotype was observed a few times. The gene calls are TRBV4-2 and TRBJ2-3; TRBD2 might be the D (5 bases). This CDR3 contains 15 residues. V was clipped by 8 bases and J by 0 bases, with 15 bases between them. From germline, CDR1 is LGHNA and CDR2 YNFKEQ. Written as DNA, the CDR3 is TGTGCCAGCGCCTATGAGGAGGAGAGCACAGATACGCAGTATTTT. Translation: CASAYEEESTDTQYF.

V and J are TRBV19 and TRBJ2-1; no definite D call. The germline V and J ends were trimmed by 3 bases and 0 bases, with 6 bases remaining between them. The CDR3 contains 14 residues. Germline V gene lookup returns CDR1 LNHDA and CDR2 SQIVND (reference sequence). The CDR3 DNA sequence: TGTGCCAGTAGTATCACTGCCTCCTACAATGAGCAGTTCTTC. Translated: CASSITASYNEQFF.

In its sample, this clonotype was seen once. The CDR3 nucleotides read TGTGCCAGCAGAGAACAGGGGTCATCCTACGAGCAGTACTTC. Amino acids: CASREQGSSYEQYF. The rearrangement links TRBV28 to TRBJ2-7; the match to TRBD1 covers 7 bases. The V segment lost 6 bases and the J segment 1 base; nucleotides outside the gene matches: 6. Per the germline V gene, CDR1 is MDHEN and CDR2 is SYDVKM. The CDR3 sequence is 14 residues long.

The gene calls are TRBV7-2 and TRBJ1-1; D might be TRBD1 (6 bases). The V gene lost 4 bases and the J gene lost 5 bases, with 17 bases spanning the gap. Germline values: CDR1 SGHTA, CDR2 FQGNSA. The CDR3 length is 15 residues. Here the CDR3 DNA reads TGTGCCAGCAGCTCTTGGGGAGGGGGGCGGACTGAAGCTTTCTTT. Its protein is CASSSWGGGRTEAFF.

CDR3 amino acids: CASSFQGNRDTF. For the CDR3, the DNA is TGTGCCAGCAGCTTCCAGGGTAATCGGGACACCTTC. The rearrangement links TRBV5-4 to TRBJ1-2; weak D call: TRBD1 (5 bases). The CDR3 totals 12 residues. Germline V gene data show CDR1 as SGHNT and CDR2 as YYREEE (reference sequence). With 2 bases removed from V and 12 bases from J, the gap between germline ends came to 14 bases.

This sequence joins TRBV28 and TRBJ1-2; D remains unclear. Trimming cost V 7 bases and J 5 bases, with 11 bases left between them. CDR3 length: 12 residues. Germline V gene sequence: CDR1 MDHEN, CDR2 SYDVKM. CDR3 sequence: CASISLGYGYTF. CDR3 bases: TGTGCCAGCATTAGCCTGGGTTATGGCTACACCTTC.

The rearrangement links TRBV20-1 to TRBJ1-5; 7 positions match TRBD1. Germline lookup yields CDR1 DFQATT and CDR2 SNEGSKA (reference sequence). The CDR3 runs 15 residues. Trimming cost V 3 bases and J 6 bases; bases outside gene matches: 11. The DNA for the CDR3 is TGCAGTGCTAGGAGGAGTCAGGGGGTCATTCAGCCCCAGCATTTT. Amino acid sequence: CSARRSQGVIQPQHF.

This clonotype was seen at least ten times. This chain links TRBV7-9 with TRBJ1-6; 9 bases fit TRBD1. Germline trimming cut 2 bases from V and 9 bases from J; bases unmatched to any gene: 5. Germline V lookup: CDR1 SEHNR, CDR2 FQNEAQ (reference sequence). The CDR3 covers 15 residues. CDR3 protein: CASSLTQGALSPLHF. In DNA form, the CDR3 reads TGTGCCAGCAGCTTAACACAGGGGGCGCTTTCACCCCTCCACTTT. Based on the CDR3 plus reference TRBV7-9 and TRBJ1-6, the full variable domain is DTGVSQNPRHKITKRGQNVTFRCDPISEHNRLYWYRQTLGQGPEFLTYFQNEAQLEKSRLLSDRFSAERPKGSFSTLEIQRTEQGDSAMYLCASSLTQGALSPLHFGNGTRLTVT.